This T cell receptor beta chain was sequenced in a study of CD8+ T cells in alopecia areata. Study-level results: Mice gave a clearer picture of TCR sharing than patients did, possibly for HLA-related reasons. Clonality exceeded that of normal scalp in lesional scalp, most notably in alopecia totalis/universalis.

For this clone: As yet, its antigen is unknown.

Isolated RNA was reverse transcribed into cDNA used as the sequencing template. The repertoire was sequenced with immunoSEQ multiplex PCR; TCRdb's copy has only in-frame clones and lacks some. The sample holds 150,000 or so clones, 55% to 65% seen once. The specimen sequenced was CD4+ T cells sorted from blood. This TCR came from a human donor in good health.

DNA for the CDR3: TGTGCCAGCAGCCTTAGACAGAGCACCGGGGAGCTGTTTTTT. This encodes CASSLRQSTGELFF. V is TRBV11-2 and J is TRBJ2-2; D is perhaps TRBD1 (5 bases). CDR1 and CDR2 (germline): SGHAT, FQNNGV. V lost 5 bases and J 4 bases, leaving 11 bases between the germline ends. CDR3 size: 14 residues.